This TCR beta chain was recorded in a study of monozygotic twins with inflammatory bowel disease (dated by TCRdb to the late 2010s). In terms of the full investigation: In total, some 30 monozygotic twin pairs made up the full study: 19 Danish pairs, all IBD-discordant, plus nine German pairs, of which four were IBD-concordant and five were IBD-discordant. The search for disease-associated traits relied mainly on comparing IBD patients with their genetically identical healthy co-twins within discordant pairs. Each individual had, on average, about 151 000 unique TCRalpha sequences and 181 000 unique TCRbeta sequences available for analysis. Study-wide conclusions, independent of this receptor: The analysis was unable to tell different T cell subtypes apart. Differing immunosuppressive treatments among patients may have added background noise and inter-individual variability to the repertoires. No single strong signal or clonotype linked to IBD turned up in the results, so the idea that one exists was not supported. Compared with healthy twins, IBD patients had fewer clonotypes in common with other individuals, a difference most pronounced in patients showing signs of disease activity. TCRbeta repertoire diversity, by inverse Simpson index, was decreased in IBD patients compared with their healthy co-twins. Concordant and discordant twins showed no difference in repertoire similarity, possibly because of limited statistical power.

An approximately 2.3 ml peripheral blood sample was drawn into PAXgene tubes per donor and stored at -80°C. Total RNA was isolated from whole blood with the PAXgene blood miRNA kit on an automated QIAcube, without T cell sorting. Peripheral blood from monozygotic twin pairs concordant or discordant for inflammatory bowel disease was subjected to deep TCRalpha and TCRbeta repertoire profiling with unique molecular barcoding. Smoking habits were recorded for all twin pairs, and each individual was classified as a current, former or never smoker. For CDR1 and CDR2, the germline V gene lists MDHEN and SYDVKM. The CDR3 covers 13 residues, taking in both the cysteine and the phenylalanine. Only the protein sequence is given. About this clonotype: Its antigen specificity is not known.

Receptors were amplified or captured by 5' RACE. For each TCR library, around 4,000 ng of total RNA was used. cDNA was synthesized with SMARTScribe reverse transcriptase in eight separate reactions per sample. During cDNA synthesis, template switching introduced unique molecular identifiers that contained a 6-nucleotide sample barcode. TCRalpha and TCRbeta cDNA was amplified in two nested PCRs of 16 and 9 cycles, and bead purification was carried out after each PCR. Before amplification, the cDNA was treated with uracil DNA-glycosylase and purified using the QIAquick PCR purification kit. The second PCR was the step at which Illumina TruSeq-compatible adapters and sample-specific barcodes were added. Library quality and concentration were checked on TapeStation and Qubit, and libraries were pooled at 5 ng each. Sequencing of pooled libraries was carried out on an Illumina HiSeq2500 single-index Rapid Run using 2 x 100 bp reads and custom sequencing primers. The original pipeline was this. MiGEC version 1.2.6 was used for UMI-based consensus assembly, which corrected PCR and sequencing errors. MiXCR version 2.1.1 was used for V(D)J alignment, clonotype assembly and CDR3 extraction. Gene usage, clonotype sharing and MAIT/NKT TCR abundance were normalised by analysing the top 1000, 10 000 and 20 000 clonotypes per sample. Diversity was computed as the inverse Simpson index with the vegan R package after downsampling to 27 000 UMIs. Statistical testing used paired Mann-Whitney U tests on the discordant twin pairs and applied Benjamini-Hochberg correction for multiple testing. The reads went through TCRdb reprocessing, and each CDR3 protein sequence gets one entry with no DNA. The V and J calls reflect TCRdb's pipeline rather than the authors' work. This sample's records show about 160,000 distinct CDR3 sequences. Around 2.4% of the sample rests with the top ten.

The sequence was obtained from a human donor with ulcerative colitis or Crohn's disease, or a healthy co-twin of an affected twin (not recorded which). Input material: blood. Recombination connected TRBV28 to TRBJ2-5; the TCRdb call, TRBD2, lacks DNA for checking. The CDR3 region has the sequence CASTSMRWGTQYF.